These T cell receptor beta chains were read from a single sample in a study of T cell repertoires in cytomegalovirus infection. TCRdb independently ran MiXCR on the reads; one entry per CDR3 protein. The repertoire holds around 500,000 distinct CDR3 sequences, with 40% to 50% as singletons. These receptors have no known antigen. The starting material was cultured PBMCs, obtained from culture after CMV antigen stimulation. Receptors were obtained from a human donor in good health (CMV status not recorded). Some clones in this sample may be carry-over from other donors' samples. CDR3s include the opening cysteine and the closing phenylalanine or tryptophan. A D gene is named only where the DNA matches it firmly. Size is omitted from some rows. Given values are once, few, many or a class for expanded clones.

J,V,D,size,DNA,CDR3
TRBJ1-5,TRBV19,.,.,TGTGCCAGTAGTCAGCAAGATCGCAATCAGCCCCAGCATTTT,CASSQQDRNQPQHF
TRBJ1-1,TRBV30,.,.,TGTGCCTGGAACCCAGGGATCGGGAACACTGAAGCTTTCTTT,CAWNPGIGNTEAFF
TRBJ1-1,TRBV27,.,few,TGTGCCAGCAGTATTTGGGGGAACACTGAAGCTTTCTTT,CASSIWGNTEAFF
TRBJ1-3,TRBV2,.,.,TGTGCAAGCACGAGGGATCTCCCTGGAAACACCATATATTTT,CASTRDLPGNTIYF
TRBJ2-1,TRBV4-3,TRBD2,.,TGCGCCAGCAGCTCCCTAGCGGGCTCAGACTACAATGAGCAGTTCTTC,CASSSLAGSDYNEQFF
TRBJ1-6,TRBV27,.,.,TGTGCCAGCTCCTCAGGCGGGGCCTATAATTCACCCCTCCACTTT,CASSSGGAYNSPLHF
TRBJ2-7,TRBV4-3,TRBD1,.,TGCGCCAGCAGCATGGGGACAGCCGGATACTACGAGCAGTACTTC,CASSMGTAGYYEQYF
TRBJ2-5,TRBV20-1,TRBD1,.,TGCAGTGCTAGGGGGGACAGCGACCAAGAGACCCAGTACTTC,CSARGDSDQETQYF
TRBJ2-1,TRBV4-1,TRBD2,.,TGCGCCAGCAGCCACCAGTGGACTAGCGAGGGGAATGAGCAGTTCTTC,CASSHQWTSEGNEQFF
TRBJ1-5,TRBV12-5,.,.,TGTGCTAGTGGACCGCCGAGGGGCAGGGGAGTAATAAGCAATCAGCCCCAGCATTTT,CASGPPRGRGVISNQPQHF
TRBJ2-1,TRBV7-2,.,.,TGTGCCAGCAGCGCTCTACAGGGATTCTACAATGAGCAGTTCTTC,CASSALQGFYNEQFF
TRBJ2-5,TRBV11-2,.,.,TGTGCCAGCAGCCACGAGCAAGAGACCCAGTACTTC,CASSHEQETQYF
TRBJ2-1,TRBV7-8,TRBD2,few,TGTGCCAGCAGCTTTAGCGGGACTACTACTTACAATGAGCAGTTCTTC,CASSFSGTTTYNEQFF
TRBJ1-5,TRBV7-9,.,few,TGTGCCAGCAGCTCGGACACCGGTGGAGCGCCCCAGCATTTT,CASSSDTGGAPQHF
TRBJ1-5,TRBV19,.,once,TGTGCCAGTAAGAGGGCTGAAACAAGACCCCAGCATTTT,CASKRAETRPQHF
TRBJ1-6,TRBV6-1,.,few,TGTGCCAGCAGTGAAGGGCCCTCCGAGGGGGGAGCCCCTCCTCATTCACCCCTCCACTTT,CASSEGPSEGGAPPHSPLHF
TRBJ2-3,TRBV7-9,.,.,TGTGCCAGCAGCTTACTGAGGGGGAAGACAGATACGCAGTATTTT,CASSLLRGKTDTQYF
TRBJ2-3,TRBV30,.,.,TGTGCCTGGGGCCTTCGCGGACCCACACACAGGCAGTATTTT,CAWGLRGPTHRQYF
TRBJ2-2,TRBV27,TRBD2,.,TGTGCCAGCAATCCGGCAGCGGGGGCGTCCGGGGAGCTGTTTTTT,CASNPAAGASGELFF
TRBJ1-2,TRBV6-8,.,.,TGTGCCAGCGGAATTAACTGGTCCGCGGGAGGGTATGGCTACACCTTC,CASGINWSAGGYGYTF
TRBJ2-1,TRBV7-2,.,.,TGTGCCAGCAGCTCGCGAGCCGACGGCAGACAGTTCTTC,CASSSRADGRQFF
TRBJ2-2,TRBV4-3,TRBD1,.,TGCGCCAGCAGCCACCAGGGACAGCTTAACACCGGGGAGCTGTTTTTT,CASSHQGQLNTGELFF
TRBJ1-2,TRBV20-1,TRBD1,.,TGCAGTGCCGGACAGGGCCGGGGGAGCTATGGCTACACCTTC,CSAGQGRGSYGYTF
TRBJ2-1,TRBV6-5,TRBD1,few,TGTGCCAGCAGTTCCCCGGGACAGTACAATGAGCAGTTCTTC,CASSSPGQYNEQFF
TRBJ2-2,TRBV10-3,TRBD2,.,TGTGCCATCAGTGAGTTGGCGGGAGACACCGGGGAGCTGTTTTTT,CAISELAGDTGELFF
TRBJ1-4,TRBV4-1,.,.,TGCGCCAGCAGCCAAGATCCGGGGGGGTTTGAGGAAAAACTGTTTTTT,CASSQDPGGFEEKLFF
TRBJ2-2,TRBV3-1,.,.,TGTGCCAGCAGCCAAGTTCGGGCCTCCGGGGAGCTGTTTTTT,CASSQVRASGELFF
TRBJ2-7,TRBV7-2,TRBD2,few,TGTGCCAGCAGCCCAGGACTAGCGGGAGCGGTGCAGTACTTC,CASSPGLAGAVQYF
TRBJ2-7,TRBV10-2,.,few,TGCGCCAGCAGTGAGTCGTCGACTACATCCTACGAGCAGTACTTC,CASSESSTTSYEQYF
TRBJ2-3,TRBV4-1,TRBD1,.,TGCGCCAGCAGCTCCCCGGGACAGGGGTTAGACTACAGGATAAGCACAGATACGCAGTATTTT,CASSSPGQGLDYRISTDTQYF
TRBJ2-2,TRBV6-2/TRBV6-3,.,.,TGTGCCAGCAGTGGAGGCACTACCGGGGAGCTGTTTTTT,CASSGGTTGELFF
TRBJ2-7,TRBV6-6,.,.,TGTGCCAGCAGTTGGGTCACAGGAATAAGATCCTACGAGCAGTACTTC,CASSWVTGIRSYEQYF
TRBJ1-2,TRBV2,TRBD1,.,TGTGCCAGCAGGGGACAGGGGGTCTATGGCTACACCTTC,CASRGQGVYGYTF
TRBJ2-6,TRBV12-3/TRBV12-4,.,.,TGTGCCAGCACTGGGGCCCGAGACAGGCTCTCTGGGGCCAACGTCCTGACTTTC,CASTGARDRLSGANVLTF
TRBJ1-3,TRBV7-8,.,.,TGTGCCAGCAGCACCCGGACAGCAAGCTCTGGAAACACCATATATTTT,CASSTRTASSGNTIYF
TRBJ2-3,TRBV5-4,.,.,TGTGCCAGCAGCTTGGCGGCTAGCCGCACAGATACGCAGTATTTT,CASSLAASRTDTQYF
TRBJ2-5,TRBV6-6,.,.,TGTGCCAGCAGTTACTCCCCTGGGCAAGAGACCCAGTACTTC,CASSYSPGQETQYF
TRBJ2-3,TRBV10-3,.,.,TGTGCCATCCGGGCCCGGTCCTTGGGCGAAGATACGCAGTATTTT,CAIRARSLGEDTQYF
TRBJ1-2,TRBV5-4,.,.,TGTGCCAGCAGAAGAATCGACAGTCCCCATGGCTACACCTTC,CASRRIDSPHGYTF
TRBJ2-7,TRBV12-3/TRBV12-4,.,.,TGTGCCAGCAGTTTTCAGGGCAACCACGAGCAGTACTTC,CASSFQGNHEQYF
TRBJ1-4,TRBV27,.,.,TGTGCCAGCAGCTCCCTTCTGGGACTGCGGGAAAAACTGTTTTTT,CASSSLLGLREKLFF
TRBJ1-1,TRBV4-1,TRBD1,.,TGCGCCAGCAGCCATCCCAGAGGGACAGGGGGCCAGGGAACTGAAGCTTTCTTT,CASSHPRGTGGQGTEAFF
TRBJ2-3,TRBV27,TRBD2,.,TGTGCCAGCAGCCCAACCCGGCGTCTAGCGGACACAGATACGCAGTATTTT,CASSPTRRLADTDTQYF
TRBJ2-3,TRBV7-8,.,.,TGTGCCAGCAGCTCGCAATCATTCACAGATACGCAGTATTTT,CASSSQSFTDTQYF
TRBJ2-7,TRBV4-1,TRBD2,.,TGCGCCAGCAGCCAAGAATATGTTCTAGCGGGAGTTCGGGAGCAGTACTTC,CASSQEYVLAGVREQYF
TRBJ2-3,TRBV7-6,.,.,TGTGCCAGCAGCCCGGAGGCGGGAGATACGCAGTATTTT,CASSPEAGDTQYF
TRBJ1-5,TRBV12-3/TRBV12-4,TRBD1,.,TGTGCCAGCAGGCGCGACAGGGGGTTGTCCAATCAGCCCCAGCATTTT,CASRRDRGLSNQPQHF
TRBJ2-2,TRBV6-1,TRBD1,.,TGTGCCACGGGTGCAGGGGGCGGTGCGAACACCGGGGAGCTGTTTTTT,CATGAGGGANTGELFF
TRBJ2-1,TRBV2,.,.,TGTGCCAGCAGGGGTAGCGGCCTACTCGAGCAGTTCTTC,CASRGSGLLEQFF
TRBJ2-7,TRBV15,.,.,TGTGCCACCAGCAGGGATCCGGGGGGACAGGTCCCCTACGAGCAGTACTTC,CATSRDPGGQVPYEQYF
TRBJ2-1,TRBV6-6,TRBD1,.,TGTGCCAGCAGTCCAGAGGGGGGACAGGGGAGGGATGAGCAGTTCTTC,CASSPEGGQGRDEQFF
TRBJ2-7,TRBV7-2,TRBD2,.,TGTGCCAGCAGCTTTTACGGGGGGGCCTCCTACGAGCAGTACTTC,CASSFYGGASYEQYF
TRBJ1-1,TRBV12-3/TRBV12-4,TRBD1,.,TGTGCCAGCAGACGGGGACAGCACACTGAAGCTTTCTTT,CASRRGQHTEAFF
TRBJ2-2,TRBV19,TRBD1,.,TGTGCCAGTAGTAAAACCCCGGGGACAGGGATCACCGGGGAGCTGTTTTTT,CASSKTPGTGITGELFF
TRBJ2-1,TRBV6-2/TRBV6-3,TRBD2,.,TGTGCCAGCAGTTACGGACTAGCGGGAGAGGGTGAGCAGTTCTTC,CASSYGLAGEGEQFF